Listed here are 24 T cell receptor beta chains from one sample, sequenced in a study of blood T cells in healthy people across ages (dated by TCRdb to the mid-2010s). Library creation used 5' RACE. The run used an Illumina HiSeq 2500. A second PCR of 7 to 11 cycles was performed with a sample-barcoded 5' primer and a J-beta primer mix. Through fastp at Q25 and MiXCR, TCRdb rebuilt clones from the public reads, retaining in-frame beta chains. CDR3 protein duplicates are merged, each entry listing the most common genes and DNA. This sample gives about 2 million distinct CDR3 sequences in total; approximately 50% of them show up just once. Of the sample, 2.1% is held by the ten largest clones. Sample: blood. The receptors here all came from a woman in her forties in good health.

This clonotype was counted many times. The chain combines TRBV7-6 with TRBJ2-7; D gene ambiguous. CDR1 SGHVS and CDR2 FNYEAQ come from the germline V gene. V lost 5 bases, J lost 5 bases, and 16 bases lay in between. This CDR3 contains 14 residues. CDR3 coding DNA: TGTGCCAGCAGCCCAGGTGGTTCGGAACACGAGCAGTACTTC. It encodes CASSPGGSEHEQYF.

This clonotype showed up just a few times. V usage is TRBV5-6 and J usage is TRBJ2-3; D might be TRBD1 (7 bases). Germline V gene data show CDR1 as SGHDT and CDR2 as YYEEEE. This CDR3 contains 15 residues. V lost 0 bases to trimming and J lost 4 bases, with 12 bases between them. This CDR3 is CASSLGDREADTQYF. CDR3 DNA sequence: TGTGCCAGCAGCTTGGGAGACAGGGAGGCAGATACGCAGTATTTT.

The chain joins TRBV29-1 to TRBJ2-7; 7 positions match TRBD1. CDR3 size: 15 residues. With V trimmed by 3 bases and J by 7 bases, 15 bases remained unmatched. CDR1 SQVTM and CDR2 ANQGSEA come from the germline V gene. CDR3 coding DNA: TGCAGCGTTGATGCCCCAGGGGGTAGGTCCAATGAGCAGTACTTC. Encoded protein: CSVDAPGGRSNEQYF.

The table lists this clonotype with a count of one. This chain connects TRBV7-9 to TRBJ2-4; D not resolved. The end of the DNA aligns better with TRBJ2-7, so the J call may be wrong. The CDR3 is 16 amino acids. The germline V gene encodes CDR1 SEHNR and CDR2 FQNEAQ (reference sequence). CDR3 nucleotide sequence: TGTGCCAGCAGCGCCCTTCCTGCGACGGTTGTCTACGAGCAGTACTTC. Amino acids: CASSALPATVVYEQYF.

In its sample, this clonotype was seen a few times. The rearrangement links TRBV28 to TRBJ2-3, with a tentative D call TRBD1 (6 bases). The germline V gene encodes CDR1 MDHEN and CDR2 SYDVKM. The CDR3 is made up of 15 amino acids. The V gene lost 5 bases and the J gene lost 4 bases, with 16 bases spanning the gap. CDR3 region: CASSGWTVSADTQYF. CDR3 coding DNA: TGTGCCAGCAGTGGGTGGACAGTTTCGGCAGATACGCAGTATTTT.

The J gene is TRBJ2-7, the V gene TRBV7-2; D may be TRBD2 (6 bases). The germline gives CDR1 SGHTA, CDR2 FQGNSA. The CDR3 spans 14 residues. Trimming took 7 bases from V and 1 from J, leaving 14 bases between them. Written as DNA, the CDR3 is TGTGCCAGCACTGAACGACGGGGGTCCTACGAGCAGTACTTC. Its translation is CASTERRGSYEQYF.

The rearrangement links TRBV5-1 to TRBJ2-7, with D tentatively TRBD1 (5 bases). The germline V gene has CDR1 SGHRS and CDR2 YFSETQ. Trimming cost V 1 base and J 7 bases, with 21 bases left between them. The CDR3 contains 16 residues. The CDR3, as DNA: TGCGCCAGCAGCTTGTCAGGGATCAGCTTTTCCAATGAGCAGTACTTC. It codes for CASSLSGISFSNEQYF.

CDR3 sequence: CASSFSVTYNEQFF. Written as DNA, the CDR3 is TGTGCCAGCAGTTTCTCGGTTACCTACAATGAGCAGTTCTTC. The chain couples TRBV27 to TRBJ2-1, with D unresolved. V was pared by 3 bases and J by 2 bases, with 8 bases between. This CDR3 contains 14 residues. Germline assignment: CDR1 MNHEY and CDR2 SMNVEV (reference sequence).

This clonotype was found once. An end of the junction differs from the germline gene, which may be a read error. The CDR3 sequence: CAGRGDGRPNQPQHF. The CDR3 DNA reads TGTGCCGGCAGGGGTGATGGGCGGCCCAATCAGCCCCAGCATTTT. The chain uses TRBV25-1 and TRBJ1-5; D might be TRBD1 (6 bases). This CDR3 has 15 residues. CDR1 is MGHDK, CDR2 SYGVNS, per germline.

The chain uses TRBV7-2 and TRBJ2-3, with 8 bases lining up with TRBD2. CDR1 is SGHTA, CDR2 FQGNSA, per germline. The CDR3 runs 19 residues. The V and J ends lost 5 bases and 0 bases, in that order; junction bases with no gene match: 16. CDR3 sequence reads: CASSPGASGGFLSTDTQYF. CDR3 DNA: TGTGCCAGCAGCCCCGGGGCCAGCGGGGGATTTCTTAGCACAGATACGCAGTATTTT.

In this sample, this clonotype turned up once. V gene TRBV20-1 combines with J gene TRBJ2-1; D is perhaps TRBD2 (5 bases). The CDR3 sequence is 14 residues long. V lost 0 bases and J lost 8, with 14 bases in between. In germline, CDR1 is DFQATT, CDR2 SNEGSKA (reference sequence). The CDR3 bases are TGCAGTGCTAGAGATCGTGCTAGCTCATATGAGCAGTTCTTC. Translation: CSARDRASSYEQFF.

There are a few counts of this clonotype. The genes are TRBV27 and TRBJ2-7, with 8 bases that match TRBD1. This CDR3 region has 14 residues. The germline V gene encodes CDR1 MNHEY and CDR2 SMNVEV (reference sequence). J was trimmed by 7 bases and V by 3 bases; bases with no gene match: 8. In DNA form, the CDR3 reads TGTGCCAGCAGTTTCTTACAGGGGGTGGGGGAGCAGTACTTC. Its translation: CASSFLQGVGEQYF.

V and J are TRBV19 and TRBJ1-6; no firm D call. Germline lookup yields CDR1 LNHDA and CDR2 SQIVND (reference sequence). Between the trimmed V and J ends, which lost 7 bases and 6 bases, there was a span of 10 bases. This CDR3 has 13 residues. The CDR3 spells CASTPSLNSPLHF. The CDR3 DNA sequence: TGTGCCAGTACACCCAGCCTTAATTCACCCCTCCACTTT.

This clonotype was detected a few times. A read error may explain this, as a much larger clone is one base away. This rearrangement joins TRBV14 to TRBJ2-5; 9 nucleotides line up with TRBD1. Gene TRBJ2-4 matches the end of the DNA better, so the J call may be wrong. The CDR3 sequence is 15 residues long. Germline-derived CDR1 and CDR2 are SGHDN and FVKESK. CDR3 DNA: TGTGCCAGCGGCCACCAACTACCGGGACAGGGCATTCAGTACTTC. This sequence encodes CASGHQLPGQGIQYF.

The CDR3 reads CASSSRASGGGDTQYF. In DNA form, the CDR3 reads TGCGCCAGCAGCTCCCGCGCTAGCGGGGGTGGAGATACGCAGTATTTT. The V and J genes are TRBV5-1 and TRBJ2-3; the match to TRBD2 covers 10 bases. V shed 3 bases, J shed 5 bases, and the junction held 9 bases outside the gene matches. From germline, CDR1 is SGHRS and CDR2 YFSETQ. The CDR3 is made up of 16 amino acids.

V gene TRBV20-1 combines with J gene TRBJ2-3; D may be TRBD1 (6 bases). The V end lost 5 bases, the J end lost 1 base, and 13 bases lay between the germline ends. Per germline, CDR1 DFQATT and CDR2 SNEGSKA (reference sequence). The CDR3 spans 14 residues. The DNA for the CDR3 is TGCAGTGCTGACCCACAGGGAGGCACAGATACGCAGTATTTT. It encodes CSADPQGGTDTQYF.

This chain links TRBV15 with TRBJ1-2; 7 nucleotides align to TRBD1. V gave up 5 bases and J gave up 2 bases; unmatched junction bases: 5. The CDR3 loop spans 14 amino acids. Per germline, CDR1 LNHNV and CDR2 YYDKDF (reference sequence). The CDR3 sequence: CATSFGTENYGYTF. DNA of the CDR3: TGTGCCACCAGCTTCGGGACAGAGAACTATGGCTACACCTTC.

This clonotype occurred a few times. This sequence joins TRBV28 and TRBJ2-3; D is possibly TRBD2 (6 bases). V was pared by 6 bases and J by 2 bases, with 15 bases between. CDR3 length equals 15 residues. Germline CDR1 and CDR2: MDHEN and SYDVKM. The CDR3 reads CASSPGDFFTDTQYF. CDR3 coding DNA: TGTGCCAGCAGCCCGGGGGACTTTTTCACAGATACGCAGTATTTT. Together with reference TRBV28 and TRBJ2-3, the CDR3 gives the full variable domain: DVKVTQSSRYLVKRTGEKVFLECVQDMDHENMFWYRQDPGLGLRLIYFSYDVKMKEKGDIPEGYSVSREKKERFSLILESASTNQTSMYLCASSPGDFFTDTQYFGPGTRLTVL.

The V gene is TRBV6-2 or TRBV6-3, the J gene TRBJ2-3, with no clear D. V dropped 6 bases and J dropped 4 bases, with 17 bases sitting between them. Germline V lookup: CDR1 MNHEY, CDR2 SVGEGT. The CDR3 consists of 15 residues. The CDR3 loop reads CASRLTRKLADTQYF. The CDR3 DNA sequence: TGTGCCAGCAGACTTACTCGGAAGCTGGCAGATACGCAGTATTTT.

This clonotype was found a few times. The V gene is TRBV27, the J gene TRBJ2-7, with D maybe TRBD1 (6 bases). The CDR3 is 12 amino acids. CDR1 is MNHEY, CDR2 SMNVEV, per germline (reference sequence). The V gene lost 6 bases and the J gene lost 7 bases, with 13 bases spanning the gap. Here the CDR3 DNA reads TGTGCCAGCAGGGACAGATATCTGGAGCAGTACTTC. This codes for CASRDRYLEQYF.

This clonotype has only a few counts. The CDR3 sequence: CATSDAGEANVLTF. CDR3 sequence (DNA): TGTGCCACCAGTGATGCAGGGGAGGCCAACGTCCTGACTTTC. The rearrangement links TRBV24-1 to TRBJ2-6, with D perhaps matching TRBD1 (6 bases). CDR1 and CDR2 from the germline V gene are KGHDR and SFDVKD. This CDR3 contains 14 residues. Trimming removed 3 bases from V and 6 bases from J, with 8 bases in between.

CDR3 protein: CASSRKQGETQYF. The CDR3 DNA reads as TGTGCCAGCTCACGGAAGCAGGGGGAGACCCAGTACTTC. This chain joins TRBV18 and TRBJ2-7, with a tentative D call TRBD1 (6 bases). The J call may be in error: the DNA end matches TRBJ2-5 better. This CDR3 is built from 13 residues. Germline CDR1 and CDR2: KGHSH and LQKENI.

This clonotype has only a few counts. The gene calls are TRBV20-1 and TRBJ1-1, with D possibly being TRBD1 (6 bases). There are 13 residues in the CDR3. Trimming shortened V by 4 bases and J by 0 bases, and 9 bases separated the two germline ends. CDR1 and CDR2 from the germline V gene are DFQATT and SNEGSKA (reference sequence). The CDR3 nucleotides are TGCAGTGCTAATGCAGGGGTGAACACTGAAGCTTTCTTT. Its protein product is CSANAGVNTEAFF.

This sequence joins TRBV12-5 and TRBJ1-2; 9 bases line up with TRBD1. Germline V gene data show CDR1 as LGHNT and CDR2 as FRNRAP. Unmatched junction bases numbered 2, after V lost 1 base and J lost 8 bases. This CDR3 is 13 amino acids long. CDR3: CASGLGQGDGYTF. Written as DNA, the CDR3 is TGTGCTAGTGGTTTGGGACAGGGGGACGGCTACACCTTC.